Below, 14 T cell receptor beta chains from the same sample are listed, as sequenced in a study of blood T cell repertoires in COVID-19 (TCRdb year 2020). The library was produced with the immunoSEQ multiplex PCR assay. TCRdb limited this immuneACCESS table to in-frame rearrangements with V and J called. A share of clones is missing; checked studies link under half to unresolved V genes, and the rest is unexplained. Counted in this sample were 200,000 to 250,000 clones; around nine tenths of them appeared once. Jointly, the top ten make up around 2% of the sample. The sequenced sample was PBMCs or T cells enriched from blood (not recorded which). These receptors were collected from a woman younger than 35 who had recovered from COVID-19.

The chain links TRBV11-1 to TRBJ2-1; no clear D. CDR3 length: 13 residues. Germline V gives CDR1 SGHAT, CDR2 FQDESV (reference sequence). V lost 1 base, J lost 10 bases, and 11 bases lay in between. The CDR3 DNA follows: TGTGCCAGCAGCTTAGAGTCTAGTTACGAGCAGTTCTTC. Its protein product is CASSLESSYEQFF.

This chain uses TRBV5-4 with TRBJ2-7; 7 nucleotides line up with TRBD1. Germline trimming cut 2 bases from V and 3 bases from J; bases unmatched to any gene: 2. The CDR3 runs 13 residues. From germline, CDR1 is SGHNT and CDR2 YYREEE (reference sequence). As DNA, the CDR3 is TGTGCCAGCAGCTTTGGGACAGACTACGAGCAGTACTTC. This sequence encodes CASSFGTDYEQYF.

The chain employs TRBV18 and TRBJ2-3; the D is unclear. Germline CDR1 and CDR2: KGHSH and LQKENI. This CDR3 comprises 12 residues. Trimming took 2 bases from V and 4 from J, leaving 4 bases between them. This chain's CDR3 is CASSPSPDTQYF. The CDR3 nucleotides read TGTGCCAGCTCACCAAGCCCAGATACGCAGTATTTT.

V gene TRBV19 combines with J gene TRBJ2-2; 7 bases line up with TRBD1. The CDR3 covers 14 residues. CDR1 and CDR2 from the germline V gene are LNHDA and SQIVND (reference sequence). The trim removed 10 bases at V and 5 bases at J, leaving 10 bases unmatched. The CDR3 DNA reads TGTGCCACCCGAAACAGGGGTAGGACCGGGGAGCTGTTTTTT. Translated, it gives CATRNRGRTGELFF.

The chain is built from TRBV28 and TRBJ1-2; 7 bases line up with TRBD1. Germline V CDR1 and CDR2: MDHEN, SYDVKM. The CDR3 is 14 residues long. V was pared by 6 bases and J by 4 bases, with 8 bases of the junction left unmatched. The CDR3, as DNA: TGTGCCAGCAGCCGCCGGGACAGCTTCTATGGCTACACCTTC. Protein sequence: CASSRRDSFYGYTF.

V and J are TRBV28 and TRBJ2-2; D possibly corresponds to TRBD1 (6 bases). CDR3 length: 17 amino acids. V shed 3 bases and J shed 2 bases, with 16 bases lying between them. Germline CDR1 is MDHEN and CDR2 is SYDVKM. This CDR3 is CASSFYRVLRNTGELFF. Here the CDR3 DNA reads TGTGCCAGCAGTTTCTACAGGGTCCTAAGAAACACCGGGGAGCTGTTTTTT.

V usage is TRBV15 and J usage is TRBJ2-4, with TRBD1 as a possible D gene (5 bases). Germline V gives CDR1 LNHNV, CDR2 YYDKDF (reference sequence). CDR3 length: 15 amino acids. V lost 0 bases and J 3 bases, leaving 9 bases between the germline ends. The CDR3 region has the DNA TGTGCCACCAGCAGAGAAGGGGATCTCAAAAACATTCAGTACTTC. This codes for CATSREGDLKNIQYF.

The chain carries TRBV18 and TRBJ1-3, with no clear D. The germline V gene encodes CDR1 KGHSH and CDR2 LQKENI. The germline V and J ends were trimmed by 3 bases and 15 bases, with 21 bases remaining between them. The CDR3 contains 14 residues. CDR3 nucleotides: TGTGCCAGCTCACCCGGTTTAGATCTCGGAGGAAAATATTTT. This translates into CASSPGLDLGGKYF.

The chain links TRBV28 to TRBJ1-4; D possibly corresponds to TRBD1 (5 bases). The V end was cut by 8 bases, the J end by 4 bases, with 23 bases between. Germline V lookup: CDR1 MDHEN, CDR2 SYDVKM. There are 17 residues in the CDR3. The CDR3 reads CASRTERGTRLNEKLFF. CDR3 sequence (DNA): TGTGCCAGCCGTACCGAACGGGGGACTCGGCTTAATGAAAAACTGTTTTTT.

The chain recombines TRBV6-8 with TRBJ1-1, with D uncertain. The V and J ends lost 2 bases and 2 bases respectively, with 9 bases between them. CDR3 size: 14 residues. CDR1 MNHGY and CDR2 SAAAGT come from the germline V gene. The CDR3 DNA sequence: TGTGCCAGCAGTTACGCGTGGGCAAACACTGAAGCTTTCTTT. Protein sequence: CASSYAWANTEAFF.

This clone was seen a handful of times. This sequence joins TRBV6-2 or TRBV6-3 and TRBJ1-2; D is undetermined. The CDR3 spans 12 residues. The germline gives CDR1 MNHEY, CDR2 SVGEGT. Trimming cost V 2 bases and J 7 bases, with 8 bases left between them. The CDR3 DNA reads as TGTGCCAGCAGTTACGCGGTGGGTGGCTACACCTTC. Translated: CASSYAVGGYTF.

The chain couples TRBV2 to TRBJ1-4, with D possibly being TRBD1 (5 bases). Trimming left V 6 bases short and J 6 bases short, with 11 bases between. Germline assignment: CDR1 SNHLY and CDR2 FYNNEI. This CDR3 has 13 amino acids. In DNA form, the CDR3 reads TGTGCCAGCAGCCTTCGGGGGGATGAAAAACTGTTTTTT. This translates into CASSLRGDEKLFF.

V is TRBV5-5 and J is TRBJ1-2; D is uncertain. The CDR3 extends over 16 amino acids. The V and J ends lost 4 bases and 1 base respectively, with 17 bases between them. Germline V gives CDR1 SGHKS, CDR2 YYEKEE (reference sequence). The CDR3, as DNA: TGTGCCAGCAGCCACGGCGGCGGAGGGCGTAACTATGGCTACACCTTC. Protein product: CASSHGGGGRNYGYTF.

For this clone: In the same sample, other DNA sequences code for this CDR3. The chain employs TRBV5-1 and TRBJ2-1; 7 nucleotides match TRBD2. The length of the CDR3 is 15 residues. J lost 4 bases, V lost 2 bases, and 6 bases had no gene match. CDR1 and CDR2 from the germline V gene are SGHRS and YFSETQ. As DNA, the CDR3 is TGCGCCAGCAGCTTAGAGGGAGGGCCGTACAATGAGCAGTTCTTC. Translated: CASSLEGGPYNEQFF.